These 32 T cell receptor beta chains came from one sample sequenced in a study of CD8 T cells in ankylosing spondylitis (TCRdb year 2017). Library construction relied on 5' RACE. The reads were generated on an Illumina HiSeq 2500. The raw public data were reprocessed by TCRdb itself: fastp quality trimming at Q25, MiXCR clonotype calling, in-frame beta chains only. Rows are unified per CDR3 protein, each entry keeping the most common DNA and genes. Recorded for this sample are approximately 220,000 distinct CDR3 sequences; over 9.5% of them occurred a single time. Of the sample, roughly a fifth is held by the ten largest clones. Sequencing input: blood, either unsorted or a sorted T cell fraction (not recorded which). The receptors shown here come from a male donor with ankylosing spondylitis or in good health (not recorded which).

In its sample, this clonotype was seen many times. The chain uses TRBV20-1 and TRBJ1-1; D possibly corresponds to TRBD1 (6 bases). V lost 6 bases and J lost 1, with 9 bases in between. The CDR3 runs to 12 residues. CDR1 and CDR2 from the germline V gene are DFQATT and SNEGSKA (reference sequence). This CDR3 is CSATGQNTEAFF. The CDR3 nucleotides are TGCAGTGCAACGGGACAGAACACTGAAGCTTTCTTT.

The table lists this clonotype with many counts. As DNA, the CDR3 is TGCAGCGTCAAAAACAGGGGAAGGACAGATACGCAGTATTTT. This encodes CSVKNRGRTDTQYF. V is TRBV29-1 and J is TRBJ2-3; 7 bases fit TRBD1. With 6 bases clipped from V and 3 bases from J, the junction kept 9 bases outside the gene matches. Germline V gene lookup returns CDR1 SQVTM and CDR2 ANQGSEA. There are 14 residues in the CDR3.

To note about this clonotype: A much more abundant neighbour one base away suggests this may be a read error. The chain is built from TRBV5-6 and TRBJ2-7; D may be TRBD1 (5 bases). The CDR3 contains 11 residues. With 3 bases removed from V and 6 bases from J, the gap between germline ends came to 7 bases. Per germline, CDR1 SGHDT and CDR2 YYEEEE. CDR3 region: CASSSRVEQYF. CDR3 nucleotide sequence: TGTGCCAGCAGCTCCAGGGTCGAGCAGTACTTC.

This clonotype was recorded many times. The rearrangement joins TRBV7-3 to TRBJ1-6; D not resolved. With 2 bases removed from V and 3 bases from J, the gap between germline ends came to 8 bases. The germline CDR1 and CDR2 sequences are SGHTA and FQGTGA. This CDR3 comprises 15 residues. The CDR3 bases are TGTGCCAGCAGCTTAGAACCGGACTATAATTCACCCCTCCACTTT. Encoded protein: CASSLEPDYNSPLHF.

This clonotype was seen at least ten times. The rearrangement joins TRBV20-1 to TRBJ2-5; the match to TRBD2 covers 10 bases. Germline assignment: CDR1 DFQATT and CDR2 SNEGSKA (reference sequence). J lost 3 bases, V lost 3 bases, and 7 bases had no gene match. This CDR3 is 15 amino acids long. CDR3 bases: TGCAGTGCTAGCGGAAGCGGGGGGGCCGAAGAGACCCAGTACTTC. Translation: CSASGSGGAEETQYF.

There are many counts of this clonotype. The chain links TRBV12-3 or TRBV12-4 to TRBJ2-2; D is possibly TRBD1 (5 bases). This CDR3 has 14 amino acids. V lost 4 bases and J lost 4, with 10 bases in between. CDR3 coding DNA: TGTGCCAGCAGTTCTAGACAGACCACCGGGGAGCTGTTTTTT. It encodes CASSSRQTTGELFF.

This clonotype appeared a few times. The V call is TRBV5-1, the J call TRBJ2-3; 13 nucleotides match TRBD2. From germline, CDR1 is SGHRS and CDR2 YFSETQ. The V gene end was trimmed by 2 bases and the J gene end by 2 bases; junction bases not matched to a gene: 2. The CDR3 runs to 16 residues. The CDR3 sequence: CASSFGLAGATDTQYF. CDR3 DNA: TGCGCCAGCAGCTTCGGACTAGCGGGGGCCACAGATACGCAGTATTTT.

This clonotype was detected many times. V and J are TRBV5-1 and TRBJ2-3; tentative D call: TRBD2 (5 bases). CDR1 is SGHRS, CDR2 YFSETQ, per germline. V gave up 3 bases and J gave up 2 bases, with 13 bases separating them. The CDR3 loop spans 15 amino acids. CDR3 protein: CASSSNPSITDTQYF. In DNA, the CDR3 is TGCGCCAGCAGCTCGAACCCTAGCATCACAGATACGCAGTATTTT.

J is TRBJ2-2 and V is TRBV6-4, with TRBD1 matching over 7 bases. CDR3 length: 16 amino acids. Germline assignment: CDR1 MRHNA and CDR2 SNTAGT. With 8 bases clipped from V and 1 base from J, the junction kept 10 bases outside the gene matches. The DNA of the CDR3 is TGTGCCAGCTCAATCGTCGGGACAGAGAACACCGGGGAGCTGTTTTTT. Its translation is CASSIVGTENTGELFF.

This clonotype appeared many times. The gene calls are TRBV10-3 and TRBJ2-1; a possible D gene is TRBD1 (6 bases). The CDR3 has 11 residues. CDR1 and CDR2 from the germline V gene are ENHRY and SYGVKD. V lost 7 bases and J 8 bases, leaving 9 bases between the germline ends. DNA of the CDR3: TGTGCCATCACACAGGGTTATGAGCAGTTCTTC. Protein: CAITQGYEQFF.

To note about this clonotype: This may be a read error: a much more frequent sequence differs by one nucleotide. The chain couples TRBV7-8 to TRBJ2-7; 7 bases are shared with TRBD1. The CDR3 consists of 18 residues. Unmatched junction bases numbered 14, after V lost 1 base and J lost 2 bases. Germline CDR1 SGHVS, CDR2 FQNEAQ. CDR3 nucleotides: TGTGCCAGCAGCTTAGTGGAGACAGGGACGATTAAACCCTACGAGCAGTACTTC. Translation gives CASSLVETGTIKPYEQYF. Using reference TRBV7-8 and TRBJ2-7 for the parts outside the CDR3, the full variable domain is GAGVSQSPRYKVAKRGQDVALRCDPISGHVSLFWYQQALGQGPEFLTYFQNEAQLDKSGLPSDRFFAERPEGSVSTLKIQRTQQEDSAVYLCASSLVETGTIKPYEQYFGPGTRLTVT.

The V call is TRBV11-2, the J call TRBJ2-7, with D tentatively TRBD1 (8 bases). Germline CDR1 reads SGHAT; CDR2 reads FQNNGV. Trimming removed 6 bases at V and 7 bases at J, with 16 bases between. This CDR3 comprises 13 residues. CDR3 sequence (DNA): TGTGCCAGCAGTTCTTCACAGGGGGGGGAGCAGTACTTC. Encoded protein: CASSSSQGGEQYF. Based on the CDR3 plus reference TRBV11-2 and TRBJ2-7, the full variable domain is EAGVAQSPRYKIIEKRQSVAFWCNPISGHATLYWYQQILGQGPKLLIQFQNNGVVDDSQLPKDRFSAERLKGVDSTLKIQPAKLEDSAVYLCASSSSQGGEQYFGPGTRLTVT.

This clonotype was seen at least ten times. The chain recombines TRBV5-6 with TRBJ1-4; 12 nucleotides line up with TRBD1. Trimming took 3 bases from V and 5 from J; bases not matched to a gene: 8. The CDR3 covers 17 residues. Germline V gives CDR1 SGHDT, CDR2 YYEEEE. CDR3 amino acids: CASSSGDRGRRNEKLFF. The CDR3 DNA sequence: TGTGCCAGCAGCTCGGGGGACAGGGGGCGTCGGAATGAAAAACTGTTTTTT.

This clonotype was seen many times. The rearrangement links TRBV3-1 to TRBJ2-7; the D gene is possibly TRBD2 (6 bases). The CDR3 is made up of 14 amino acids. Germline assignment: CDR1 LGHDT and CDR2 YNNKEL (reference sequence). V was trimmed by 4 bases and J by 12 bases, leaving 22 bases between them. The CDR3 nucleotides read TGTGCCAGCAGCCTCACGCCTGGGACTGCCAATTGGTACTTC. Translation gives CASSLTPGTANWYF.

In its sample, this clonotype was seen many times. The chain is built from TRBV20-1 and TRBJ2-1; 8 bases map to TRBD2. Germline lookup yields CDR1 DFQATT and CDR2 SNEGSKA (reference sequence). Trimming took 2 bases from V and 2 from J; bases not matched to a gene: 8. The CDR3 extends over 16 amino acids. The CDR3: CSARSLAGGPYNEQFF. The CDR3 bases are TGCAGTGCTAGATCCCTTGCGGGGGGTCCCTACAATGAGCAGTTCTTC.

This clonotype was seen at least ten times. The chain employs TRBV5-1 and TRBJ1-1; D unresolved. Trimming took 0 bases from V and 11 from J, leaving 11 bases between them. CDR1 is SGHRS, CDR2 YFSETQ, per germline. The CDR3 length is 12 residues. CDR3 sequence: CASSLEENQAFF. CDR3 DNA: TGCGCCAGCAGCTTGGAGGAGAATCAGGCTTTCTTT.

This clonotype has more than one count but fewer than ten. The chain combines TRBV12-3 or TRBV12-4 with TRBJ2-1, with 7 bases fitting TRBD2. Trimming cost V 5 bases and J 0 bases; bases outside gene matches: 4. The CDR3 runs 15 residues. DNA of the CDR3: TGTGCCAGCAGTCCCTGGACTAGCTCCTACAATGAGCAGTTCTTC. Encoded protein: CASSPWTSSYNEQFF.

This clonotype was recorded at least ten times. This chain uses TRBV5-1 with TRBJ2-1; maybe TRBD2 (5 bases). The CDR3 is 13 residues long. Trimming left V 2 bases short and J 6 bases short, with 9 bases between. Germline CDR1 reads SGHRS; CDR2 reads YFSETQ. CDR3 in amino acids: CASSFERGNEQFF. The CDR3 bases are TGCGCCAGCAGCTTCGAACGGGGCAATGAGCAGTTCTTC.

Many counts were recorded for this clonotype. J is TRBJ1-1 and V is TRBV5-1; D might be TRBD1 (5 bases). Trimming cost V 0 bases and J 2 bases, with 8 bases left between them. Germline CDR1 and CDR2: SGHRS and YFSETQ. CDR3 size: 14 residues. The CDR3 region is CASSLEQVNTEAFF. The CDR3 coding sequence is TGCGCCAGCAGCTTGGAACAGGTTAACACTGAAGCTTTCTTT.

Ten or more counts support this clonotype. This chain links TRBV4-2 with TRBJ2-2, with D tentatively TRBD1 (5 bases). V was trimmed by 3 bases and J by 7 bases, leaving 12 bases between them. Germline V gene sequence: CDR1 LGHNA, CDR2 YNFKEQ. This CDR3 has 14 amino acids. The CDR3 loop is CASSQEYTGGELFF. DNA of the CDR3: TGTGCCAGCAGCCAGGAATACACAGGCGGGGAGCTGTTTTTT.

This clonotype was seen at least ten times. V usage is TRBV5-6 and J usage is TRBJ2-3; D possibly corresponds to TRBD1 (6 bases). V gave up 6 bases and J gave up 0 bases, with 11 bases separating them. Germline V gene lookup returns CDR1 SGHDT and CDR2 YYEEEE. The CDR3 is made up of 14 amino acids. For the CDR3, the DNA is TGTGCCAGCAAGCCGGGACATAGCACAGATACGCAGTATTTT. This translates into CASKPGHSTDTQYF. The whole variable domain, remainder taken from reference TRBV5-6 and TRBJ2-3, is DAGVTQSPTHLIKTRGQQVTLRCSPKSGHDTVSWYQQALGQGPQFIFQYYEEEERQRGNFPDRFSGHQFPNYSSELNVNALLLGDSALYLCASKPGHSTDTQYFGPGTRLTVL.

The V gene is TRBV12-3 or TRBV12-4, the J gene TRBJ2-2; 9 nucleotides align to TRBD2. The CDR3 sequence is 14 residues long. J lost 3 bases, V lost 6 bases, and 2 bases had no gene match. CDR3 in amino acids: CASRRLADTGELFF. The CDR3 DNA is TGTGCCAGCAGGAGACTAGCGGACACCGGGGAGCTGTTTTTT.

This clonotype was observed at least ten times. The CDR3 sequence is CASSGGRDNQPQHF. In nucleotides, the CDR3 is TGTGCCAGCAGTGGCGGACGTGACAATCAGCCCCAGCATTTT. The chain joins TRBV12-3 or TRBV12-4 to TRBJ1-5; D not resolved. Trimming took off 5 bases at V and 3 bases at J, with 11 bases between the two ends. This CDR3 comprises 14 residues.

Many counts were recorded for this clonotype. The chain recombines TRBV20-1 with TRBJ2-5; the D is unclear. CDR1 DFQATT and CDR2 SNEGSKA come from the germline V gene (reference sequence). CDR3 length equals 12 residues. V lost 0 bases and J lost 7, with 9 bases in between. The CDR3 DNA reads as TGCAGTGCTAGAGATCTGGGGTGGACCCAGTACTTC. Translation: CSARDLGWTQYF.

This clonotype was picked up a small number of times. V usage is TRBV25-1 and J usage is TRBJ1-6, with D hard to call. This CDR3 has 13 residues. Trimming shortened V by 4 bases and J by 5 bases, and 6 bases separated the two germline ends. Germline CDR1 reads MGHDK; CDR2 reads SYGVNS. DNA of the CDR3: TGTGCCAGCAGTGGGCAGGATAATTCACCCCTCCACTTT. Translating gives CASSGQDNSPLHF.

Ten or more counts support this clonotype. The CDR3 region is CASSPGLLTGELFF. The CDR3 DNA is TGTGCCAGCAGCCCAGGGTTGTTGACCGGGGAGCTGTTTTTT. The chain uses TRBV7-3 and TRBJ2-2, with D maybe TRBD1 (5 bases). CDR1 SGHTA and CDR2 FQGTGA come from the germline V gene. The CDR3 has 14 amino acids. Trimming removed 5 bases at V and 5 bases at J, with 12 bases between.

This clonotype was seen many times. The chain is built from TRBV12-3 or TRBV12-4 and TRBJ1-2; D gene unclear. The CDR3 has 13 amino acids. Trimming took 1 base from V and 5 from J, leaving 8 bases between them. The DNA of the CDR3 is TGTGCCAGCAGTTTAGATGCCGTGTATGGCTACACCTTC. This encodes CASSLDAVYGYTF.

This clonotype was seen a handful of times. The chain combines TRBV6-1 with TRBJ2-3; 7 bases line up with TRBD2. J was trimmed by 4 bases and V by 7 bases; bases with no gene match: 8. This CDR3 comprises 14 residues. The V gene's germline CDR1 is MNHNS and CDR2 SASEGT. The CDR3 region has the DNA TGTGCCAGCACCGGCGGCGGGGGAGCAGATACGCAGTATTTT. Its protein is CASTGGGGADTQYF.

The rearrangement uses TRBV20-1 and TRBJ2-6; D gene uncertain. This CDR3 spans 14 amino acids. V lost 6 bases to trimming and J lost 0 bases, with 9 bases between them. Germline V gene data show CDR1 as DFQATT and CDR2 as SNEGSKA (reference sequence). The CDR3 spells CSAEGSSGANVLTF. The CDR3 DNA reads as TGCAGTGCAGAAGGAAGCTCTGGGGCCAACGTCCTGACTTTC.

This clonotype was observed at least ten times. The rearrangement joins TRBV5-1 to TRBJ2-3; D perhaps matches TRBD2 (5 bases). Per germline, CDR1 SGHRS and CDR2 YFSETQ. This CDR3 region has 15 residues. The V and J ends lost 0 bases and 3 bases respectively, with 11 bases between them. The CDR3 loop reads CASSLERLATDTQYF. The DNA for the CDR3 is TGCGCCAGCAGCTTGGAGCGGTTGGCGACAGATACGCAGTATTTT.

This clonotype was recorded many times. This chain connects TRBV20-1 to TRBJ1-5; D not resolved. The CDR3 is 15 amino acids. CDR1 DFQATT and CDR2 SNEGSKA come from the germline V gene (reference sequence). The ends were cut back, 8 bases at V and 5 bases at J, with 22 bases in the middle. The CDR3 loop reads CSLTSSERLDQPQHF. The CDR3 DNA reads TGCAGTTTAACCAGCTCGGAGAGATTGGATCAGCCCCAGCATTTT.

In this sample, this clonotype turned up many times. V is TRBV6-5 and J is TRBJ2-3; D possibly matches TRBD1 or TRBD2 (5 bases each). The germline V gene has CDR1 MNHEY and CDR2 SVGAGI. This CDR3 contains 15 residues. Trimming took 2 bases from V and 1 from J, leaving 10 bases between them. The chain's CDR3 is CASSYGVGGTDTQYF. CDR3 coding DNA: TGTGCCAGCAGTTACGGAGTGGGGGGCACAGATACGCAGTATTTT.